The following is a T cell receptor beta chain sequence with its context. Time point of the sample: newly diagnosed GD, antithyroid drugs for less than 3 months. The TCR library was made from RNA that had been extracted from PBMCs in TRIzol. Researchers made TCR beta libraries by using iRepertoire HTBI primers and running Arm-PCR on CDR3 regions. TCRdb itself ran the multiplex PCR reads through MiXCR, one entry per CDR3 protein. The sample lists 450,000 to 650,000 distinct CDR3 sequences, about 16% occurring once. The entry originates in a study of regulatory T cells in long-lasting Graves disease. V dropped 6 bases and J dropped 8 bases, with 10 bases sitting between them. Germline V gene lookup returns CDR1 MNHEY and CDR2 SVGEGT. The CDR3 extends over 11 amino acids. Separately, the same data were catalogued under a study of T cells in Graves' hyperthyroidism and ophthalmopathy.

This receptor was taken from a woman aged 35-65 years with Graves disease. The rearrangement joins TRBV6-2 or TRBV6-3 to TRBJ1-2, with unresolved D. The material sequenced was peripheral blood mononuclear cells (PBMCs), taken at new diagnosis, from a patient treated with antithyroid drugs. CDR3 sequence reads: CASSRNMGYTF. CDR3 in DNA: TGTGCCAGCAGCAGGAATATGGGCTACACCTTC.